This entry is about one T cell receptor (beta chain). No count is logged; frequency rates this clone as medium-sized (0.01 to 0.1%). Its antigen remains unidentified. The synovial samples consisted of synovial fluid collected together with matched peripheral blood from each patient with active arthritis. TCR repertoires were obtained from some eleven juvenile idiopathic arthritis patients with active disease who had not reached inactive disease, of whom 3 were polyarticular and 8 were oligoarticular. A median age of approximately 10 years (range about 2.4-25) and a median disease duration of about 7 years (range 0.2-19.1) were recorded for the TCR-sequenced patients. FOXP3 TSDR demethylation in synovial Treg cells was comparable to that in blood Treg cells and healthy-donor Treg cells, supporting bona fide regulatory lineage commitment of the synovial Treg cells. Samples for TCR repertoire analysis came from two centres in Italy.

To prepare the library, the immunoSEQ multiplex PCR assay was applied. TCRbeta CDR3 sequencing was carried out by Adaptive Biotechnologies. In the original analysis: Repertoire similarity was assessed using the Chao-modified Jaccard index and the median clonotype overlap from 200 random subsamples at equal sample size. Similarity analyses used either productive nucleotide sequences or in silico-translated amino acid sequences. Hierarchical clustering with single linkage and t-SNE based on Chao-modified Jaccard distances were used to compare repertoires. Repertoire diversity was assessed with the Renyi index over a range of alpha values after the sample sizes were normalised. TCRdb holds this immuneACCESS table with in-frame rearrangements only. Some clones are missing; in checked studies, unresolved V genes explain under half, and the rest has no known cause. V and J calls and clone size are copied from that table; D and trimming were computed from the DNA. The sample table records roughly 2,600 clones. Roughly 12% of the sample belongs to the ten largest clones.

The sample is drawn from a study of synovial regulatory T cells in juvenile arthritis (dated by TCRdb to between 2014 and 2017). Study-wide context: Of the sequenced patients, about 6 received methotrexate, one received methotrexate plus infliximab, a few were therapy-naive, and one had no treatment information. Treg and Teff subsets from 10 or so JIA patients with active disease were included in the TCR repertoire comparisons. Effector T cell subsets were also sequenced in this cohort for comparisons, but the Treg dataset alone covers only blood and synovial fluid Treg cells. Using matched patient samples, the researchers compared TCRbeta CDR3 repertoires across three groups: blood iaTreg cells, other blood Treg cells and synovial fluid Treg cells. What the authors observed across the whole study: iaTreg TCR repertoires were largely private across patients and partially overlapped with synovial Teff and blood CPL repertoires. Synovial Treg cells shared more CDR3 sequences with iaTreg cells than with other blood Treg cells; Chao-Jaccard similarity confirmed closer relation.

The cysteine opens and the phenylalanine closes a CDR3 of 17 amino acids. DNA is not on record. CDR1 and CDR2 were assigned from the germline V gene as MRHNA and SNTAGT. The sequence was obtained from a donor aged 2 to 35 with juvenile idiopathic arthritis. The sequenced sample consisted of Treg cells from the synovium. The chain was built from TRBV6-4 and TRBJ2-1. This receptor has the CDR3 CASSHTSSTPLYNEQFF.